This T cell receptor (beta chain) comes out of a study of blood T cell repertoires in COVID-19. Study at large: PBMCs, B-cell-depleted T cells, or T cells provided the cDNA or gDNA that made up the material.

The authors' processing: Amplifying reference gene primers gave estimates of nucleated cell counts. Method: immunoSEQ multiplex PCR; TCRdb's copy keeps in-frame clones and lacks some. V and J calls and clone size are copied from that table; D and trimming were computed from the DNA. The sample holds approximately 180,000 clones, over 75% seen once. Germline V gives CDR1 LNHDA, CDR2 SQIVND (reference sequence). Germline trimming cut 8 bases from V and 5 bases from J; bases unmatched to any gene: 5. The CDR3 spans 13 residues. This clonotype was obtained from an elderly woman with acute or convalescent COVID-19. The genes are TRBV19 and TRBJ2-2; 7 nucleotides align to TRBD2. The material sequenced was peripheral blood. This CDR3 reads CASSTSRTGELFF. The CDR3, as DNA: TGTGCCAGTTCGACTAGCCGGACCGGGGAGCTGTTTTTT.